This TCR beta chain appears in the sequencing data of a study of cytomegalovirus exposure and HLA in healthy donors. PCR was performed using 60 Vbeta and 13 Jbeta primers. Sequencing used immunoSEQ multiplex PCR; TCRdb keeps in-frame clones, though not all of them. The sample has around 250,000 clones; 75% to 85% are singletons. CDR1 is KGHSH, CDR2 LQKENI, per germline. Trimming left V 0 bases short and J 3 bases short, with 12 bases between. The length of the CDR3 is 16 residues. Study observations and caveats: V- and J-gene trimming in TCR beta was tied to a missense DCLRE1C variant by an analysis performed later. In a later analysis, about 17,000 TCR beta sequences were associated with HLA alleles at 0.05 false discovery rate.

On this clone itself: What it recognizes is unknown.

The chain recombines TRBV18 with TRBJ2-1; a possible D gene is TRBD2 (5 bases). This TCR was recovered from an older woman in good health and CMV-seropositive. Specimen: PBMCs. The CDR3 here is CASSPPRTGNYNEQFF. The CDR3 DNA follows: TGTGCCAGCTCACCACCTCGGACTGGAAACTACAATGAGCAGTTCTTC.